The T cell receptor beta chain under discussion was sequenced for a study of T cells in Graves' hyperthyroidism and ophthalmopathy (dated by TCRdb to about 2019). General notes on the study: Peripheral blood was collected at initial diagnosis, before any treatment. Whether ophthalmopathy could be predicted prospectively was tested in an independent validation cohort made up of about 18 hyperthyroidism patients plus 17 patients who later progressed to ophthalmopathy. In over five Graves' hyperthyroidism patients, the study also compared T-cell repertoires from thyroid tissue with T-cell repertoires from blood. According to the paper, TCR Vbeta CDR3 sequencing was carried out on about 140 peripheral blood samples, which came from around 43 ophthalmopathy, 80 or so hyperthyroidism and about 17 progressor patients. Following sampling, methimazole starting at 30 mg daily was given to hyperthyroidism patients, and high-dose intravenous methylprednisolone was given to ophthalmopathy patients. To identify TCR V-J signatures that set the groups apart, the researchers used a discovery cohort of about a hundred patients, made up of roughly 40 with Graves' ophthalmopathy and 57 with stable Graves' hyperthyroidism. For training and testing, the roughly 100 patients in the discovery cohort were randomly divided in a 7:3 ratio.

This clonotype was seen at least ten times. This receptor's antigen is unknown. Base qualities were left out, and no much larger clone turns up one base away. TCR beta CDR3 regions were amplified from RNA transcripts. A first-round RT-PCR of the TCR CDR3 used the HTBI primer set with the Qiagen OneStep RT-PCR kit. The libraries were constructed in a second round of multiplex PCR and then size-selected and purified. The libraries were sequenced on an Illumina HiSeq2000 using paired-end 100 bp reads. On the study's bioinformatics: SOAPnuke was used to process the raw data, throwing out any read that contained adapters or uncalled bases, had a mean Phred below 15, or lacked an exact constant-primer or identifier match. COPE v1.2.5 was used to merge high-quality paired reads, and clonotypes were defined as unique nucleotide sequences. MiTCR v1.1 was used to align clonotypes to the IMGT TRBV, TRBD and TRBJ reference segments. The analysis was restricted to V-J combinations with a frequency above 0.0001, which together covered just over 98% of the repertoires. The TCS score was defined as the ratio of F50 (clonal expansion) to E x V (chaos), calculated using BLOSUM62-based TCRdist between CDR3 peptides within each V-J. Welch's t-statistics and random forest reduced just over 500 V-J features to about 13, which were used in a naive Bayes classifier (R e1071). The raw public data were reprocessed by TCRdb itself: fastp quality trimming at Q25, MiXCR clonotype calling, in-frame beta chains only. For every CDR3 protein sequence, its rows merge into one entry that carries the most common genes and DNA. The V and J calls and clone size come from TCRdb's table, not from the authors' own analysis. The sample table shows approximately 520,000 distinct CDR3 sequences, and about a fifth are seen once. The ten most abundant clones make up 26% of the sample.

What the research found in general, with its limitations: Ophthalmopathy was separated from stable hyperthyroidism by a 13 V-J signature model, with over 85% sensitivity and roughly 84% specificity obtained in cross-validation and 80%/75% obtained in testing. Sample size was not statistically predetermined, and blinding of investigators to group allocation was not performed. Most expanded thyroid clonotypes (frequency above 0.001) were also detected in blood, a finding suggesting that blood repertoires may reflect thyroid immune responses. In validation, progression to ophthalmopathy was predicted by the model with around 71% sensitivity and 72.22% specificity, a median of roughly 6 months before onset.

Stable Graves' hyperthyroidism was defined as no progression to ophthalmopathy during 18 months of follow-up. Hyperthyroidism patients were newly diagnosed, with disease duration under 2 months, and aged 18 to 65 years. Any patient with an uncontrolled infection, another autoimmune disease, pregnancy or lactation was excluded. Diagnoses were based on clinical symptoms, serum thyroxine and TRAb, thyroid ultrasound and orbital computed tomography. Ficoll-Paque density gradient centrifugation was used to isolate PBMCs from approximately 10 ml of fresh peripheral blood. Total RNA was extracted using Trizol reagent, and RNA quality was assessed on an Agilent 2100 Bioanalyzer. V is pared back by 5 bases and J by 0 bases, with 19 bases lying between the germline termini. CDR1 and CDR2 (MRHNA, SNTAGT) derive from the germline V gene. From the cysteine through the phenylalanine, the CDR3 covers 17 amino acids. CDR3 DNA only is kept here, 51 bases in frame from base 1.

The sequence is built from TRBV6-4 and TRBJ1-1; no D segment can be confidently identified. The sample consisted of blood. This TCR came from a young man with Graves' hyperthyroidism. The CDR3 sequence is CASSLRPMKDVNTEAFF. In nucleotide form, the sequence is TGTGCCAGCAGTCTCCGCCCGATGAAGGACGTGAACACTGAAGCTTTCTTT.